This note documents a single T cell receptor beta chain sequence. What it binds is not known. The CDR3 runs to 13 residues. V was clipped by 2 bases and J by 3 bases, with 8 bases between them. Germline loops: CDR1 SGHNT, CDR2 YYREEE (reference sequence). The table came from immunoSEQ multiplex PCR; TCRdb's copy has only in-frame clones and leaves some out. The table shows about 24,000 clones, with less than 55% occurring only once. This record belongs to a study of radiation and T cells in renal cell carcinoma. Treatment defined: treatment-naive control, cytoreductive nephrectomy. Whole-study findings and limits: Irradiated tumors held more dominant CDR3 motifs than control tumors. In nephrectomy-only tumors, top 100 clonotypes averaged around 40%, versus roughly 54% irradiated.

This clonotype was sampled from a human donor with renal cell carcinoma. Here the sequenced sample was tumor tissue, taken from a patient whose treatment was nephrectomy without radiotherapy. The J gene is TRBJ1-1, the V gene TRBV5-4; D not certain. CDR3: CASSLAEHTEAFF. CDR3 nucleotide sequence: TGTGCCAGCAGCTTAGCTGAACACACTGAAGCTTTCTTT.